This TCR beta chain was recorded in a study of blood T cell repertoires in COVID-19. Study-wide context: T cells, B-cell-depleted T cells, or PBMCs provided the cDNA or gDNA that served as material.

Under the authors' procedure: Reference gene primers were amplified, and this amplification served to estimate nucleated cell counts. This table comes from immunoSEQ multiplex PCR, and its TCRdb copy is limited to in-frame clones, with some not included. That table gives V, J and clone size, and the DNA gave D and trimming. The sample lists about 140,000 clones, about 86% seen once, with roughly 8% in the top ten. Germline V gene data show CDR1 as MNHNY and CDR2 as SVGAGI (reference sequence). J lost 6 bases, V lost 6 bases, and 11 bases had no gene match. The CDR3 is 14 amino acids. Sequenced sample: peripheral blood. The receptor was derived from a human donor in a cohort sampled during active COVID-19. V is TRBV6-6 and J is TRBJ2-7; 7 nucleotides align to TRBD1. The CDR3 bases are TGTGCCAGCAGCTCCCCCGACAGGGCTGGCGAGCAGTACTTC. Translated: CASSSPDRAGEQYF.